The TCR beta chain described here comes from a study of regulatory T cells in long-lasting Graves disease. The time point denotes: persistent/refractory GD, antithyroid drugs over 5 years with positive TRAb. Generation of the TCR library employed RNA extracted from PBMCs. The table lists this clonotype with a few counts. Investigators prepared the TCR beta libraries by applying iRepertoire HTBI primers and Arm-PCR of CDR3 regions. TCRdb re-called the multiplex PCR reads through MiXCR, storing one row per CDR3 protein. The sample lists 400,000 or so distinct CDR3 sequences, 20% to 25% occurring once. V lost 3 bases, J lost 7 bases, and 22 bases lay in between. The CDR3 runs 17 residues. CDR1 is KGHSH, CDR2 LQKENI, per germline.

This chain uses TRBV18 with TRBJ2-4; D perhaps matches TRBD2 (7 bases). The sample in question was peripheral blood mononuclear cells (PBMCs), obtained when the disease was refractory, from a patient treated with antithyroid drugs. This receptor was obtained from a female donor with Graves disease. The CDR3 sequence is CASSPGSRGAGGNIQYF. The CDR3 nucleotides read TGTGCCAGCTCACCGGGCAGCAGGGGCGCCGGGGGGAACATTCAGTACTTC.